This TCR beta chain derives from a study of blood T cell repertoires in COVID-19. In the study overall: There were acute and convalescent COVID-19 samples, and they came from the United States, Italy and Spain.

Seattle enrolled patients during active infection and tracked them longitudinally. Authors' methods: Amplification from reference gene primers served as the basis for estimated nucleated cell counts. Sequencing was performed with immunoSEQ multiplex PCR; in TCRdb, only in-frame clones are kept and a portion is missing. V, J and clone size were drawn from that table, and D and trimming were deduced from the DNA. The data contain approximately 280,000 clones, 70% to 85% of them singletons. The CDR3 loop spans 15 amino acids. The V gene end was trimmed by 8 bases and the J gene end by 6 bases; junction bases not matched to a gene: 11. The V gene's germline CDR1 is MRHNA and CDR2 SNTAGT.

The chain recombines TRBV6-4 with TRBJ2-3, with 10 bases lining up with TRBD2. The specimen was peripheral blood. This TCR was sampled from a human donor with COVID-19, enrolled during active disease. The donor label of this sample is uncertain. CDR3 region: CASAQAGGLGDTQYF. The CDR3 coding sequence is TGTGCCAGCGCTCAAGCGGGAGGGCTTGGGGATACGCAGTATTTT.